The rows below give T cell receptor beta chains drawn from one sample of a study of shared clonotypes between healthy human individuals. Data came from immunoSEQ multiplex PCR; TCRdb stores just in-frame clones and leaves some out. The sample includes around 510,000 clones, 90% to 96% of them seen just once. The source material was naive CD4+ T cells sorted from blood. All receptors come from a woman in her 30s in good health. The CDR3 runs from the conserved cysteine through the conserved F or W. Each record gives: CDR3 length, J gene, V gene, CDR3 protein.

CDR3 length: 14; J gene: TRBJ1-2; V gene: TRBV6-5; CDR3 protein: CASSYSGRDYGYTF
CDR3 length: 14; J gene: TRBJ2-2; V gene: TRBV2; CDR3 protein: CASSVTVITGELFF
CDR3 length: 14; J gene: TRBJ2-7; V gene: TRBV6-1; CDR3 protein: CASSEYREAYEQYF
CDR3 length: 16; J gene: TRBJ2-1; V gene: TRBV11-2; CDR3 protein: CASSLGGLAGMNEQFF
CDR3 length: 16; J gene: TRBJ2-5; V gene: TRBV7-9; CDR3 protein: CASSLGDRDRQETQYF
CDR3 length: 14; J gene: TRBJ1-2; V gene: TRBV29-1; CDR3 protein: CSVRTGGDNYGYTF
CDR3 length: 15; J gene: TRBJ2-7; V gene: TRBV28; CDR3 protein: CASIQAASGPYEQYF
CDR3 length: 15; J gene: TRBJ2-7; V gene: TRBV2; CDR3 protein: CASSERSGHTYEQYF
CDR3 length: 14; J gene: TRBJ2-7; V gene: TRBV6-1; CDR3 protein: CASTLLAVNYEQYF
CDR3 length: 16; J gene: TRBJ2-5; V gene: TRBV14; CDR3 protein: CASSHGLAGGGETQYF
CDR3 length: 14; J gene: TRBJ2-7; V gene: TRBV5-1; CDR3 protein: CASSITGLNYEQYF
CDR3 length: 13; J gene: TRBJ1-5; V gene: TRBV28; CDR3 protein: CASSLHMIQPQHF
CDR3 length: 14; J gene: TRBJ2-4; V gene: TRBV28; CDR3 protein: CASSLGDGRHIQYF
CDR3 length: 15; J gene: TRBJ1-5; V gene: TRBV18; CDR3 protein: CASSPPGIRNQPQHF
CDR3 length: 15; J gene: TRBJ2-1; V gene: TRBV19; CDR3 protein: CASREDRNAYNEQFF
CDR3 length: 13; J gene: TRBJ1-2; V gene: TRBV5-1; CDR3 protein: CASSVTINYGYTF
CDR3 length: 16; J gene: TRBJ1-1; V gene: TRBV28; CDR3 protein: CASSLRGQGVLTEAFF
CDR3 length: 16; J gene: TRBJ1-5; V gene: TRBV19; CDR3 protein: CASSPPDFTGGRSQHF
CDR3 length: 14; J gene: TRBJ2-7; V gene: TRBV9; CDR3 protein: CASSVAGSVAEQYF
CDR3 length: 15; J gene: TRBJ2-3; V gene: TRBV19; CDR3 protein: CASSISGGDTDTQYF
CDR3 length: 15; J gene: TRBJ2-6; V gene: TRBV28; CDR3 protein: CASSLRGVGANVLTF
CDR3 length: 16; J gene: TRBJ1-3; V gene: TRBV6-9; CDR3 protein: CASSYVRNEGNGTIYF
CDR3 length: 14; J gene: TRBJ2-2; V gene: TRBV6-5; CDR3 protein: CASSYVRDTGELFF
CDR3 length: 12; J gene: TRBJ2-7; V gene: TRBV28; CDR3 protein: CASSLNRREQYF
CDR3 length: 15; J gene: TRBJ2-7; V gene: TRBV27; CDR3 protein: CASSLGVVGGYEQYF
CDR3 length: 16; J gene: TRBJ2-2; V gene: TRBV19; CDR3 protein: CASSTQQGAVTGELFF
CDR3 length: 14; J gene: TRBJ1-5; V gene: TRBV2; CDR3 protein: CASSLTHSNQPQHF
CDR3 length: 11; J gene: TRBJ1-1; V gene: TRBV7-9; CDR3 protein: CASSLGDEAFF
CDR3 length: 14; J gene: TRBJ1-2; V gene: TRBV14; CDR3 protein: CASRGPADLYGYTF
CDR3 length: 15; J gene: TRBJ1-1; V gene: TRBV5-1; CDR3 protein: CASSRTGTGLTEAFF
CDR3 length: 14; J gene: TRBJ2-1; V gene: TRBV7-2; CDR3 protein: CASSEPPVYNEQFF
CDR3 length: 12; J gene: TRBJ2-7; V gene: TRBV5-1; CDR3 protein: CASSFGRDEQYF
CDR3 length: 15; J gene: TRBJ2-7; V gene: TRBV5-4; CDR3 protein: CASSADSGWASEQYF
CDR3 length: 19; J gene: TRBJ1-4; V gene: TRBV7-9; CDR3 protein: CASSQRGTGGSWTNEKLFF
CDR3 length: 15; J gene: TRBJ2-2; V gene: TRBV5-1; CDR3 protein: CASSLPGANTGELFF
CDR3 length: 13; J gene: TRBJ2-7; V gene: TRBV2; CDR3 protein: CASLPGTFYEQYF
CDR3 length: 16; J gene: TRBJ2-3; V gene: TRBV4-1; CDR3 protein: CASSQDRLAGTDTQYF
CDR3 length: 13; J gene: TRBJ1-1; V gene: TRBV5-1; CDR3 protein: CASSFGWNTEAFF
CDR3 length: 16; J gene: TRBJ2-7; V gene: TRBV11-2; CDR3 protein: CASSLAGGRLSYGQYF
CDR3 length: 11; J gene: TRBJ2-5; V gene: TRBV30; CDR3 protein: CAWLDGETQYF
CDR3 length: 13; J gene: TRBJ2-5; V gene: TRBV11-2; CDR3 protein: CASSEGRIQTQYF
CDR3 length: 15; J gene: TRBJ1-3; V gene: TRBV10-2; CDR3 protein: CASSEFLGAGNTIYF
CDR3 length: 13; J gene: NA; V gene: TRBV28; CDR3 protein: CASSGPQVYEQYF
CDR3 length: 16; J gene: TRBJ2-7; V gene: TRBV2; CDR3 protein: CASSPTPGQTNYEQYF
CDR3 length: 17; J gene: TRBJ2-2; V gene: TRBV6-1; CDR3 protein: CASSEAGTSSGGGELFF
CDR3 length: 16; J gene: TRBJ2-5; V gene: TRBV7-9; CDR3 protein: CASSLVPGVVQETQYF
CDR3 length: 12; J gene: TRBJ1-4; V gene: TRBV30; CDR3 protein: CAWTGPNEKLFF
CDR3 length: 16; J gene: TRBJ2-3; V gene: TRBV7-2; CDR3 protein: CASASGRLAGTDTQYF
CDR3 length: 16; J gene: TRBJ1-4; V gene: TRBV10-3; CDR3 protein: CAISESAEATNEKLFF